A selection of T cell receptor beta chains follows, all from one sample in a study of human T cells and chemical hapten exposure. TCRdb re-called the RACE reads through MiXCR, storing one row per CDR3 protein. The table includes around 42,000 distinct CDR3 sequences, roughly 12% detected once. Sample: whole blood, taken in connection with sensitization to the hapten diphenylcyclopropenone (DPC). Receptors were obtained from a woman aged 25 to 39 with alopecia areata. Some clones in this sample may be carry-over from other donors' samples. Both conserved end residues are part of each CDR3. The D gene is left open where the match is weak. Only part of the rows carry a size: once, few, many, or a class if the clone is expanded.

d_call | j_call | v_call | clone_size | cdr3_aa | cdr3_nt
. | TRBJ2-7 | TRBV29-1 | . | CSALSDNYYEQYF | TGCAGCGCTCTCTCGGACAATTACTACGAGCAGTACTTC
TRBD2 | TRBJ2-3 | TRBV5-1 | . | CASRPGLAAQGTQYF | TGCGCCAGCAGGCCAGGACTAGCGGCGCAGGGTACGCAGTATTTT
. | TRBJ2-2 | TRBV18 | many | CASSQSQETGELFF | TGTGCCAGCTCACAATCGCAGGAAACCGGGGAGCTGTTTTTT
. | TRBJ2-7 | TRBV4-2 | . | CASSLSSPADEQYF | TGTGCCAGCAGCCTTTCTAGCCCCGCAGACGAGCAGTACTTC
. | TRBJ2-1 | TRBV27 | many | CASSLKAASFDEQFF | TGTGCCAGCAGTTTAAAGGCGGCTAGCTTCGATGAGCAGTTCTTC
. | TRBJ2-5 | TRBV7-3 | many | CASSPNGVPGETQYF | TGTGCCAGCAGCCCAAACGGGGTCCCGGGAGAGACCCAGTACTTC
. | TRBJ1-5 | TRBV6-2/TRBV6-3 | many | CASSPRGISNQPQHF | TGTGCCAGCAGCCCCAGGGGAATTAGCAATCAGCCCCAGCATTTT
. | TRBJ2-3 | TRBV20-1 | . | CSARGQLRDTQYF | TGCAGTGCTAGAGGACAGTTACGAGATACGCAGTATTTT
TRBD2 | TRBJ2-7 | TRBV11-2 | few | CASSLVAGDREQYF | TGTGCCAGCAGCTTAGTAGCGGGGGATCGGGAGCAGTACTTC
. | TRBJ2-1 | TRBV9 | . | CASSVPDPAGNEQFF | TGTGCCAGCAGCGTGCCAGACCCGGCTGGCAATGAGCAGTTCTTC
. | TRBJ1-3 | TRBV3-1 | few | CASSQAGNTIYF | TGTGCCAGCAGCCAAGCGGGAAACACCATATATTTT
. | TRBJ1-2 | TRBV27 | few | CASSFNSLYGYTF | TGTGCCAGCAGTTTCAACAGCCTCTATGGCTACACCTTC
TRBD1 | TRBJ1-1 | TRBV12-3/TRBV12-4 | few | CASSTGQGLGTEAFF | TGTGCCAGCAGTACCGGACAGGGGCTCGGTACTGAAGCTTTCTTT
. | TRBJ2-3 | TRBV19 | many | CASSRDSYTTDTQYF | TGTGCCAGTAGTAGGGACTCGTACACCACAGATACGCAGTATTTT
TRBD2 | TRBJ2-7 | TRBV9 | . | CASSGTSGTYEQYF | TGTGCCAGCAGCGGGACTAGCGGGACCTACGAGCAGTACTTC
. | TRBJ1-2 | TRBV20-1 | . | CSSPTQGDYGYTF | TGCAGCTCCCCGACACAGGGTGACTATGGCTACACCTTC
TRBD1 | TRBJ1-1 | TRBV7-9 | many | CASSLGRTGGLSTEAFF | TGTGCCAGCAGCTTAGGGAGGACAGGGGGCCTTAGTACTGAAGCTTTCTTT
TRBD1 | TRBJ2-3 | TRBV29-1 | few | CSVPRDRGLTDTQYF | TGCAGCGTTCCCCGGGACAGGGGGCTAACAGATACGCAGTATTTT
. | TRBJ1-1 | TRBV29-1 | few | CSVGLRTLNTEAFF | TGCAGCGTCGGGTTACGCACTTTGAACACTGAAGCTTTCTTT
. | TRBJ1-3 | TRBV3-1 | many | CASSQLERGGNTIYF | TGTGCCAGCAGCCAATTGGAACGCGGTGGAAACACCATATATTTT
TRBD1 | TRBJ1-5 | TRBV10-2 | few | CASRYGQGNQPQHF | TGCGCCAGCAGATACGGACAGGGTAATCAGCCCCAGCATTTT
. | TRBJ1-1 | TRBV15 | . | CATSRDLDSPEAFF | TGTGCCACCAGCAGAGATCTGGACAGTCCTGAAGCTTTCTTT
. | TRBJ2-2 | TRBV6-2/TRBV6-3 | many | CASTGTKNTGELFF | TGTGCCAGCACCGGGACAAAGAACACCGGGGAGCTGTTTTTT
TRBD2 | TRBJ2-3 | TRBV7-3 | few | CASSLAGGRDTQYF | TGTGCCAGCAGCTTAGCGGGAGGGAGAGATACGCAGTATTTT
TRBD1 | TRBJ1-5 | TRBV29-1 | . | CSARTGHNQPQHF | TGCAGCGCTCGGACAGGGCACAATCAGCCCCAGCATTTT
TRBD2 | TRBJ2-2 | TRBV14 | many | CASSPMTSGAGELFF | TGTGCCAGCAGCCCAATGACTAGCGGAGCTGGGGAGCTGTTTTTT
. | TRBJ2-2 | TRBV29-1 | . | CSVGKFTGELFF | TGCAGCGTTGGAAAATTCACCGGGGAGCTGTTTTTT
. | TRBJ2-7 | TRBV9 | few | CASSSRPGGEQYF | TGTGCCAGCAGCTCTCGTCCCGGGGGCGAGCAGTACTTC
. | TRBJ2-5 | TRBV24-1 | many | CATSDDPHQGRKTQYF | TGTGCCACCAGTGATGACCCCCACCAGGGACGAAAGACCCAGTACTTC
. | TRBJ2-2 | TRBV7-9 | . | CGSSRSGELFF | TGTGGCAGCAGCCGATCCGGGGAGCTGTTTTTT
TRBD2 | TRBJ2-1 | TRBV6-2/TRBV6-3 | few | CASSYGSSGIVHNEQFF | TGTGCCAGCAGTTACGGGTCTAGCGGGATAGTTCACAATGAGCAGTTCTTC
. | TRBJ2-5 | TRBV20-1 | . | CSAPWQGETQYF | TGCAGTGCTCCTTGGCAGGGGGAGACCCAGTACTTC
. | TRBJ2-1 | TRBV13 | . | CASSLDLGKQFF | TGTGCCAGCAGCTTAGATTTGGGGAAGCAGTTCTTC
. | TRBJ2-5 | TRBV9 | . | CASSPPGRETQYF | TGTGCCAGCAGTCCGCCCGGCCGGGAGACCCAGTACTTC
TRBD1 | TRBJ2-5 | TRBV29-1 | many | CSVAGTGRTQYF | TGCAGCGTCGCCGGGACAGGGAGGACCCAGTACTTC
. | TRBJ1-5 | TRBV12-3/TRBV12-4 | many | CASSLVHGEGSQHF | TGTGCCAGCAGTTTAGTACATGGTGAGGGGTCCCAGCATTTT
. | TRBJ2-3 | TRBV20-1 | . | CSARADTQYF | TGCAGTGCTAGAGCGGATACGCAGTATTTT
. | TRBJ1-1 | TRBV21-1 | many | CASSNVWDTGNTEAFF | TGTGCCAGCAGCAACGTATGGGATACAGGAAACACTGAAGCTTTCTTT
. | TRBJ2-7 | TRBV6-5 | many | CASSFTPDSEQYF | TGTGCCAGCAGTTTTACCCCGGACTCCGAGCAGTACTTC
TRBD2 | TRBJ2-3 | TRBV28 | . | CASSNLADTTDTQYF | TGTGCCAGCAGTAACCTAGCGGATACCACAGATACGCAGTATTTT
TRBD2 | TRBJ2-1 | TRBV5-5 | many | CASSQTGTSYDEQFF | TGTGCCAGCAGTCAGACCGGGACTAGTTACGATGAGCAGTTCTTC
. | TRBJ2-5 | TRBV7-6 | medium-sized | CASSLGSVGETQYF | TGTGCCAGCAGCTTAGGAAGCGTTGGAGAGACCCAGTACTTC
. | TRBJ2-5 | TRBV6-1 | . | CASSVREETQYF | TGTGCCAGCAGTGTTAGGGAAGAGACCCAGTACTTC
. | TRBJ2-2 | TRBV7-8 | many | CASSLRAQNTGELFF | TGTGCCAGCAGCTTAAGAGCCCAGAACACCGGGGAGCTGTTTTTT
TRBD1 | TRBJ2-4 | TRBV28 | few | CASSLGQGKNIQYF | TGTGCCAGCAGTTTGGGACAGGGAAAAAACATTCAGTACTTC
TRBD2 | TRBJ2-4 | TRBV27 | . | CASIGSGSNIQYF | TGTGCCAGCATAGGTAGCGGGAGCAACATTCAGTACTTC
TRBD1 | TRBJ2-3 | TRBV29-1 | . | CSVNTGGDADTQYF | TGCAGCGTTAACACAGGGGGCGACGCAGATACGCAGTATTTT
. | TRBJ1-2 | TRBV12-3/TRBV12-4 | few | CASSPTRARGYTF | TGTGCCAGCAGTCCCACACGGGCCAGGGGCTACACCTTC
. | TRBJ2-4 | TRBV2 | many | CASTEGLAKNIQYF | TGTGCCAGCACGGAGGGTCTAGCCAAAAACATTCAGTACTTC
. | TRBJ2-2 | TRBV29-1 | few | CSFWAPNTGELFF | TGCAGCTTCTGGGCACCGAACACCGGGGAGCTGTTTTTT
. | TRBJ2-7 | TRBV27 | . | CASPTYRANVEQYF | TGTGCCAGCCCGACTTATCGGGCCAACGTCGAGCAGTACTTC
. | TRBJ1-1 | TRBV7-9 | . | CASSLGQMNTEAFF | TGTGCCAGCAGCCTCGGACAGATGAACACTGAAGCTTTCTTT
. | TRBJ1-6 | TRBV28 | . | CASRTRGPLHF | TGTGCCAGCAGGACCCGGGGACCCCTCCACTTT